The 5 T cell receptor beta chains listed next were all sequenced from one sample in a study of blood T cells in healthy people across ages. The authors ran a second PCR of 7 to 11 cycles using a sample-barcoded 5' primer and a J-beta primer mix. Via MiXCR, TCRdb re-called the 5' RACE reads, giving one row per CDR3 protein. The sample carries hundreds of thousands of distinct CDR3 sequences, around 24% recorded once. This same sample was also part of a study on T cells of mothers and their children.

Sequenced: blood. The origin of the receptors is a boy aged 5 to 17 in good health.

This clonotype came up a few times. The chain employs TRBV4-2 and TRBJ2-1; D unclear. Trimming cost V 0 bases and J 3 bases, with 3 bases left between them. The CDR3 sequence is 13 residues long. CDR1 is LGHNA and CDR2 is YNFKEQ in the germline V gene. In nucleotides, the CDR3 is TGTGCCAGCAGCCAAGAACTCTACAATGAGCAGTTCTTC. Its translation is CASSQELYNEQFF.

This clonotype was seen more than once but under ten times. This sequence joins TRBV19 and TRBJ1-1; 7 bases align to TRBD1. With V trimmed by 7 bases and J by 3 bases, 8 bases remained unmatched. Germline CDR1 is LNHDA and CDR2 is SQIVND (reference sequence). CDR3 length equals 14 residues. This chain's CDR3 is CASMQGDWYTEAFF. The CDR3 nucleotides are TGTGCCAGTATGCAGGGGGATTGGTACACTGAAGCTTTCTTT. Together with reference TRBV19 and TRBJ1-1, the CDR3 gives the full variable domain: DGGITQSPKYLFRKEGQNVTLSCEQNLNHDAMYWYRQDPGQGLRLIYYSQIVNDFQKGDIAEGYSVSREKKESFPLTVTSAQKNPTAFYLCASMQGDWYTEAFFGQGTRLTVV.

This chain joins TRBV5-1 and TRBJ2-7; tentative D call: TRBD2 (6 bases). CDR1 is SGHRS and CDR2 is YFSETQ in the germline V gene. This CDR3 comprises 16 residues. Trimming took off 5 bases at V and 2 bases at J, with 20 bases between the two ends. CDR3 in amino acids: CASREEYGTGAYEQYF. CDR3 DNA sequence: TGCGCCAGCAGGGAAGAGTATGGGACGGGGGCCTACGAGCAGTACTTC.

This clonotype was seen a handful of times. A junction end diverges from the germline sequence, so it may reflect a read error. The rearrangement links TRBV28 to TRBJ2-7; D possibly matches TRBD1 or TRBD2 (5 bases each). The CDR3 runs to 15 residues. Per germline, CDR1 MDHEN and CDR2 SYDVKM. The CDR3 DNA reads as TGTGCCAACAGTTCATTGTGGGACCACCTCTACGAGCAGTACTTC. Protein product: CANSSLWDHLYEQYF.

This clonotype was seen at least ten times. This rearrangement joins TRBV7-2 to TRBJ2-5, with 12 nucleotides matching TRBD2. Looked up from germline, CDR1 is SGHTA and CDR2 is FQGNSA. The CDR3 length is 15 residues. V lost 1 base and J lost 11; bases outside the gene matches: 8. CDR3 loop: CASSLETSGSREQYF. The CDR3 DNA reads TGTGCCAGCAGCTTAGAGACTAGCGGGAGTAGGGAGCAGTACTTC.